Listed below are T cell receptor beta chains from one sample, sequenced in a study of OX40 agonist ivuxolimab in advanced cancers. The table came from immunoSEQ multiplex PCR; TCRdb's copy has only in-frame clones and leaves some out. The repertoire includes tens of thousands of clones, about 94% of them detected once, and around 10% sits in the top ten. The material was CD4+ or CD8+ T cells sorted from blood, obtained in a trial of the OX40 agonist ivuxolimab. The receptors were gathered from an adult with an advanced solid tumor such as melanoma, head and neck, liver or kidney cancer. Both conserved end residues are part of each CDR3. Each record gives: D gene, clone size, J gene, V gene, CDR3 DNA, CDR3 protein. D genes are given only for firm matches. Clone sizes are given selectively: once, few, many, or a class where the clone is expanded.

D: NA
size: NA
J: TRBJ2-7
V: TRBV7-6
DNA: TGTGCCAGCAGCGCCCAGGGAAACGAGCAGTACTTC
CDR3: CASSAQGNEQYF

D: NA
size: NA
J: TRBJ1-2
V: TRBV11-2
DNA: TGTGCCAGCAGCCAAGTATGGGATAACTATGGCTACACCTTC
CDR3: CASSQVWDNYGYTF

D: NA
size: NA
J: TRBJ1-4
V: TRBV5-1
DNA: TGCGCCAGCAGCCTGACAGCTCCAACTAATGAAAAACTGTTTTTT
CDR3: CASSLTAPTNEKLFF

D: NA
size: NA
J: TRBJ2-7
V: TRBV19
DNA: TGTGCCAGTAGCCCAGGGGTATACGAGCAGTACTTC
CDR3: CASSPGVYEQYF

D: NA
size: NA
J: TRBJ1-2
V: TRBV28
DNA: TGTGCCAGCAGTTTATGGTCCATGAGGAATGGCTACACCTTC
CDR3: CASSLWSMRNGYTF

D: TRBD2
size: NA
J: TRBJ2-3
V: TRBV4-1
DNA: TGCGCCAGCAGCCAGGCGGGAGGCACAGATACGCAGTATTTT
CDR3: CASSQAGGTDTQYF

D: NA
size: NA
J: TRBJ2-1
V: TRBV5-1
DNA: TGCGCCAGCAGTCACACCGCAGGAAATGAGCAGTTCTTC
CDR3: CASSHTAGNEQFF

D: NA
size: NA
J: TRBJ2-1
V: TRBV18
DNA: TGTGCCAGCTCACCACCTACTCCCCGGAATGAGCAGTTCTTC
CDR3: CASSPPTPRNEQFF

D: NA
size: NA
J: TRBJ1-1
V: TRBV4-1
DNA: TGCGCCAGCAGCCAAGTCGACCGCGGGGCTGAAGCTTTCTTT
CDR3: CASSQVDRGAEAFF

D: NA
size: NA
J: TRBJ2-7
V: TRBV7-2
DNA: TGTGCCAGCAGCTCTCTGCAGTTTATAGGGTACGAGCAGTACTTC
CDR3: CASSSLQFIGYEQYF

D: TRBD2
size: NA
J: TRBJ2-1
V: TRBV4-3
DNA: TGCGCCAGCAGCCAACGACTAGCGGACAATGAGCAGTTCTTC
CDR3: CASSQRLADNEQFF

D: NA
size: NA
J: TRBJ1-2
V: TRBV5-6
DNA: TGTGCCAGCACCCCCCACAGGGAGAACTATGGCTACACCTTC
CDR3: CASTPHRENYGYTF

D: NA
size: NA
J: TRBJ1-1
V: TRBV5-4
DNA: TGTGCCAGCACCAACACAGTTGAAGCTTTCTTT
CDR3: CASTNTVEAFF

D: NA
size: NA
J: TRBJ2-5
V: TRBV5-6
DNA: TGTGCCAGCAGCTTCGGCGGACAGACCACGCAAGAGACCCAGTACTTC
CDR3: CASSFGGQTTQETQYF

D: TRBD1
size: NA
J: TRBJ1-2
V: TRBV28
DNA: TGTGCCAGCAGAATACCTTTGGACAGGGGTGGCTACACCTTC
CDR3: CASRIPLDRGGYTF

D: TRBD1
size: NA
J: TRBJ2-1
V: TRBV23-1
DNA: TGCGCCAGCAGTCAACCCCCAGGACAGGGGGCTTACGACAACAATGAGCAGTTCTTC
CDR3: CASSQPPGQGAYDNNEQFF

D: NA
size: NA
J: TRBJ2-1
V: TRBV7-9
DNA: TGTGCCAGCAGCTGGGACGGCAATGAGCAGTTCTTC
CDR3: CASSWDGNEQFF

D: TRBD1
size: NA
J: TRBJ2-2
V: TRBV25-1
DNA: TGTGCCAGCAGTGAAGACAGGGGAGGGAACACCGGGGAGCTGTTTTTT
CDR3: CASSEDRGGNTGELFF

D: NA
size: NA
J: TRBJ1-2
V: TRBV7-3
DNA: TGTGCCAGCAGCTCAAGGGGGGTTTTGAGTAGCTACACCTTC
CDR3: CASSSRGVLSSYTF

D: TRBD1
size: NA
J: TRBJ1-1
V: TRBV27
DNA: TGTGCCAGCAGTTTATCCCCCGGACAGGGGTCTGAAGCTTTCTTT
CDR3: CASSLSPGQGSEAFF

D: TRBD2
size: NA
J: TRBJ2-1
V: TRBV13
DNA: TGTGCCAGCTCTTCGGGGACTAGCGGGGGCGGCCCTTACAATGAGCAGTTCTTC
CDR3: CASSSGTSGGGPYNEQFF

D: NA
size: NA
J: TRBJ2-7
V: TRBV7-6
DNA: TGTGCCAGCAGCCTCACAGGGAAAGAGCAGTACTTC
CDR3: CASSLTGKEQYF

D: NA
size: NA
J: TRBJ2-5
V: TRBV9
DNA: TGTGCCAGCAGCGTAGCAGAGGGGGTGTATTACGAGACCCAGTACTTC
CDR3: CASSVAEGVYYETQYF

D: NA
size: NA
J: TRBJ1-5
V: TRBV5-5
DNA: TGTGCCAGCAGCCCGGTGGGGACAAGTTTAGAGCCCCAGCATTTT
CDR3: CASSPVGTSLEPQHF

D: TRBD2
size: NA
J: TRBJ2-3
V: TRBV10-3
DNA: TGTGCCATCAGCGGGCTAGCGGGGGGGCCCGAAGATACGCAGTATTTT
CDR3: CAISGLAGGPEDTQYF

D: NA
size: NA
J: TRBJ2-2
V: TRBV2
DNA: TGTGCCAGCAGCCTAGTACAGGGCACCGGGGAGCTGTTTTTT
CDR3: CASSLVQGTGELFF

D: NA
size: NA
J: TRBJ1-5
V: TRBV10-2
DNA: TGCGCCAGCAGTGAGTCGAATTGGTATAGCAATCAGCCCCAGCATTTT
CDR3: CASSESNWYSNQPQHF

D: NA
size: NA
J: TRBJ1-1
V: TRBV29-1
DNA: TGCAGCGCCGTTAACCAGGGGACTGAAGCTTTCTTT
CDR3: CSAVNQGTEAFF

D: NA
size: once
J: TRBJ1-1
V: TRBV19
DNA: TGTGCCAGTAGCCTATCTAGCGGAACTGAAGCTTTCTTT
CDR3: CASSLSSGTEAFF

D: NA
size: NA
J: TRBJ2-2
V: TRBV10-3
DNA: TGTGCCATCAGTGATGCTCGGGGGGCGGTTAACACCGGGGAGCTGTTTTTT
CDR3: CAISDARGAVNTGELFF

D: NA
size: NA
J: TRBJ1-2
V: TRBV9
DNA: TGTGCCAGCAGCGTAGCAGAGAACTATGGCTACACCTTC
CDR3: CASSVAENYGYTF

D: NA
size: NA
J: TRBJ2-7
V: TRBV19
DNA: TGTGCCAGTAGCAACCCGGGCCTGGGGGCGACCGAGCAGTACTTC
CDR3: CASSNPGLGATEQYF

D: NA
size: once
J: TRBJ1-1
V: TRBV9
DNA: TGTGCCAGCAGCAACTCAGCGAACACTGAAGCTTTCTTT
CDR3: CASSNSANTEAFF

D: NA
size: NA
J: TRBJ2-6
V: TRBV9
DNA: TGTGCCAGCAGCGTTGGGACGGTGAGCTCTGGGGCCAACGTCCTGACTTTC
CDR3: CASSVGTVSSGANVLTF

D: TRBD1
size: NA
J: TRBJ1-5
V: TRBV7-2
DNA: TGTGCCAGCAGCTCCAGACAGGGATTTAGCAATCAGCCCCAGCATTTT
CDR3: CASSSRQGFSNQPQHF

D: TRBD2
size: NA
J: TRBJ2-5
V: TRBV5-6
DNA: TGTGCCAGCAGCTTCGGAGCGGGGGGGCAGGAGACCCAGTACTTC
CDR3: CASSFGAGGQETQYF

D: TRBD2
size: NA
J: TRBJ2-5
V: TRBV2
DNA: TGTGCCAGCAGCAACCTACTAGCGGGGGTCTCAGAGACCCAGTACTTC
CDR3: CASSNLLAGVSETQYF

D: TRBD2
size: NA
J: TRBJ2-2
V: TRBV2
DNA: TGTGCCAGCAGACCCCCAGGCGGGGGGGCTGGGGAGCTGTTTTTT
CDR3: CASRPPGGGAGELFF

D: NA
size: NA
J: TRBJ2-1
V: TRBV5-1
DNA: TGCGCCAGCAGCTCCAGAGGGGGGAATGAGCAGTTCTTC
CDR3: CASSSRGGNEQFF